The T cell receptor beta chain under discussion was sequenced for a study of T cell repertoires and leukemia-associated antigens. Study overall: Samples yielded roughly 3.3 to 5.5 million effective reads each, around 15 million overall.

General study points: The four groups had similar numbers of Vbeta, Jbeta genes and CDR3s. No direct test of specificity or function was done for expanded clones.

The CD3+ T cells first had an overnight rest without serum. TCRdb independently ran MiXCR on the 5' RACE reads; one entry per CDR3 protein. The sample shows some 11,000 distinct CDR3 sequences, over 40% of them seen only once. Of note for this clonotype: Its cognate antigen is unknown. A junction end diverges from the germline sequence, so it may reflect a read error.

This CDR3 is built from 19 residues. Germline V CDR1 and CDR2: SGHVS, FQNEAQ. This clonotype was obtained from a female donor in good health. The chain recombines TRBV7-8 with TRBJ2-2; 14 nucleotides match TRBD2. Input material: CD3+ T cells sorted from blood and cultured. CDR3 nucleotides: TGTGCCAGCAGCTTAGTCAGGACTAGCGGGAGGCTGAACGCCGGGGCGCTGTTTTTT. This codes for CASSLVRTSGRLNAGALFF.